This T cell receptor (beta chain) stems from a study of T-cell memory formation after mild COVID-19. Study background: TCR clusters showed largely donor specificity.

The CDR3 loop spans 16 amino acids. CDR1 SGHRS and CDR2 YFSETQ come from the germline V gene. The J segment lost 3 bases and the V segment lost 4 bases, leaving 9 bases of the junction unmatched. This clonotype was picked up a small number of times. As yet, its antigen is unknown. Study-wide findings and caveats: Most CD4+ clones that shrank were in CM and EM, while CD8+ ones turned up in EMRA.

With constant-segment primers, 5'RACE yielded cDNA libraries of TCR alpha and TCR beta that carried sample barcodes and UMIs. TCRdb fed the 5' RACE reads into MiXCR, producing one record per CDR3 protein. The repertoire has some 450,000 distinct CDR3 sequences, around 20% of them found once; the top ten carry 7.5% to 9.5%. V and J are TRBV5-1 and TRBJ2-1; TRBD2 matches at 8 bases. The sequence derives from an adult woman who had mild COVID-19 (a few samples of this study predate the infection). Cell type and time point are not known. The sequenced sample was PBMCs or a T cell subset sorted from them (not recorded which). Here the CDR3 DNA reads TGCGCCAGCAGCCCGCCGGGGGGGGCCGGCTACAATGAGCAGTTCTTC. This gives the protein CASSPPGGAGYNEQFF.